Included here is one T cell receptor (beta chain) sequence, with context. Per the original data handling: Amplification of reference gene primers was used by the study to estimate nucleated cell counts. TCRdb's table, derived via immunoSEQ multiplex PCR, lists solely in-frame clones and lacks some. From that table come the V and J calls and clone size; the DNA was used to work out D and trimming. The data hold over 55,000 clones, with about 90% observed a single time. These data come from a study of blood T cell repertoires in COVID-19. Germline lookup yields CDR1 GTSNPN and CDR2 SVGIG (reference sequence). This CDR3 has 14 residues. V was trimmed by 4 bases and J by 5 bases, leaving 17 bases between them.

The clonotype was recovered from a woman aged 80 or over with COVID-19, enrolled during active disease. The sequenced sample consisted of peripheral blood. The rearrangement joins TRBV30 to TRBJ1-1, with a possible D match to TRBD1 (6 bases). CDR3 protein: CAWKEGQGWTEAFF. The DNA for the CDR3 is TGTGCCTGGAAAGAGGGGCAGGGGTGGACTGAAGCTTTCTTT.